This T cell receptor (beta chain) was sequenced during a study of blood T cell repertoires in COVID-19. Across the study: PBMCs, B-cell-depleted T cells, or T cells were the source of the cDNA or gDNA that made up the material.

Sequencing used immunoSEQ multiplex PCR; TCRdb keeps in-frame clones, though not all of them. The sample holds 250,000 to 300,000 clones; 88% are singletons and the top ten take about 11%. CDR1 and CDR2 (germline): SGHNT, YYREEE (reference sequence). This CDR3 region has 14 residues. Losses at the gene ends were 4 bases for V and 3 bases for J; bases not matched to a gene: 3. While infection was still active, Seattle patients were enrolled and then followed longitudinally. A word on this clone: This CDR3 is also generated by other DNA sequences in the sample.

The sequence was obtained from a woman in her thirties with COVID-19, enrolled during active disease. The chain couples TRBV5-4 to TRBJ2-7; TRBD1 matches at 11 bases. Material for sequencing was peripheral blood. The CDR3 sequence is CASSPGTGGYEQYF. DNA of the CDR3: TGTGCCAGCAGCCCGGGGACAGGGGGCTACGAGCAGTACTTC.